These 26 T cell receptor beta chains came from one sample sequenced in a study of blood T cell repertoires in COVID-19. TCRdb keeps only in-frame clones here, not all; method: immunoSEQ multiplex PCR. The sample has about 98,000 clones, approximately 82% seen once. The sample was peripheral blood. The receptor source for this set is a man in his 70s with active or convalescent COVID-19.

This clone showed up just once. The V gene is TRBV25-1, the J gene TRBJ2-7, with 8 bases that match TRBD2. The CDR3 covers 15 residues. After removal of 3 bases from V and 1 base from J, the junction contained 5 bases not matched to a gene. CDR1 is MGHDK, CDR2 SYGVNS, per germline. Here the CDR3 reads CASSDQQRGSYEQYF. In nucleotides, the CDR3 is TGTGCCAGCAGTGATCAACAGCGGGGGTCCTACGAGCAGTACTTC.

The chain uses TRBV14 and TRBJ1-3, with TRBD1 identical over 7 bases. This CDR3 has 17 residues. Trimming at V came to 0 bases and at J to 0 bases, leaving 5 bases not matched to a gene. Germline values: CDR1 SGHDN, CDR2 FVKESK. The CDR3 nucleotides are TGTGCCAGCAGCCAAGAGGGACAGTTGTTCTCTGGAAACACCATATATTTT. It translates to CASSQEGQLFSGNTIYF. Drawing the rest from reference TRBV14 and TRBJ1-3, the complete variable domain is EAGVTQFPSHSVIEKGQTVTLRCDPISGHDNLYWYRRVMGKEIKFLLHFVKESKQDESGMPNNRFLAERTGGTYSTLKVQPAELEDSGVYFCASSQEGQLFSGNTIYFGEGSWLTVV.

This sequence joins TRBV5-1 and TRBJ2-1, with 11 bases matching TRBD1. J lost 6 bases, V lost 2 bases, and 7 bases had no gene match. There are 16 residues in the CDR3. Looked up from germline, CDR1 is SGHRS and CDR2 is YFSETQ. CDR3 bases: TGCGCCAGCAGCTTATTAGCGGGACAGGGGGGCAATGAGCAGTTCTTC. As protein: CASSLLAGQGGNEQFF.

This clone was found a few times. The chain is built from TRBV15 and TRBJ2-7, with TRBD1 matching over 7 bases. This CDR3 is built from 15 residues. Losses at the gene ends were 0 bases for V and 5 bases for J; bases not matched to a gene: 7. CDR1 and CDR2 (germline): LNHNV, YYDKDF (reference sequence). Here the CDR3 DNA reads TGTGCCACCAGCAGAGATATTTCCGACAGGGACGAGCAGTACTTC. It translates to CATSRDISDRDEQYF.

The rearrangement links TRBV7-6 to TRBJ2-6, with 15 bases fitting TRBD2. The CDR3 length is 18 residues. J was trimmed by 2 bases and V by 5 bases; bases with no gene match: 4. Germline V gene sequence: CDR1 SGHVS, CDR2 FNYEAQ. CDR3 nucleotides: TGTGCCAGCAGCCTTGGACTAGCGGGGGGGCCTGGGGCCAACGTCCTGACTTTC. Its translation is CASSLGLAGGPGANVLTF.

The rearrangement uses TRBV11-3 and TRBJ2-7; 7 positions match TRBD1. The CDR3 is 14 amino acids. Per germline, CDR1 SGHNT and CDR2 YENEEA. V shed 5 bases and J 1 base; nucleotides not matched to a gene: 5. The CDR3: CASSRTGSSYEQYF. CDR3 in DNA: TGTGCCAGCAGCCGGACAGGATCTTCCTACGAGCAGTACTTC. Supplemented by reference TRBV11-3 and TRBJ2-7, the full variable domain reads EAGVVQSPRYKIIEKKQPVAFWCNPISGHNTLYWYLQNLGQGPELLIRYENEEAVDDSQLPKDRFSAERLKGVDSTLKIQPAELGDSAVYLCASSRTGSSYEQYFGPGTRLTVT.

This chain uses TRBV5-1 with TRBJ1-1; TRBD1 aligns across 8 bases. Germline V gives CDR1 SGHRS, CDR2 YFSETQ. This CDR3 contains 13 residues. The V gene end was trimmed by 4 bases and the J gene end by 3 bases; junction bases not matched to a gene: 2. The CDR3 nucleotides are TGCGCCAGCAGCGGACAGGGAGACACTGAAGCTTTCTTT. This gives the protein CASSGQGDTEAFF. Supplemented by reference TRBV5-1 and TRBJ1-1, the full variable domain reads KAGVTQTPRYLIKTRGQQVTLSCSPISGHRSVSWYQQTPGQGLQFLFEYFSETQRNKGNFPGRFSGRQFSNSRSEMNVSTLELGDSALYLCASSGQGDTEAFFGQGTRLTVV.

The chain joins TRBV6-6 to TRBJ2-1; D might be TRBD1 (5 bases). V was shortened by 2 bases and J by 0 bases, with 11 bases between the two germline ends. The CDR3 extends over 16 amino acids. Looked up from germline, CDR1 is MNHNY and CDR2 is SVGAGI (reference sequence). The CDR3 region has the DNA TGTGCCAGCAGTTACACCAGGGTGAGCTCCTACAATGAGCAGTTCTTC. Its translation: CASSYTRVSSYNEQFF.

The chain combines TRBV19 with TRBJ1-1; D is undetermined. This CDR3 contains 13 residues. The germline CDR1 and CDR2 sequences are LNHDA and SQIVND (reference sequence). Trimming removed 6 bases from V and 7 bases from J, with 15 bases in between. This CDR3 reads CASRYTPQNEAFF. CDR3 nucleotide sequence: TGTGCCAGTAGATATACCCCCCAGAATGAAGCTTTCTTT.

The V call is TRBV6-5, the J call TRBJ1-6; D call uncertain. V was clipped by 6 bases and J by 3 bases, with 12 bases between them. Germline V CDR1 and CDR2: MNHEY, SVGAGI. CDR3 size: 15 residues. The CDR3 here is CASRPTENYNSPLHF. CDR3 in DNA: TGTGCCAGCAGACCAACAGAGAACTATAATTCACCCCTCCACTTT.

The genes are TRBV7-2 and TRBJ2-3, with 7 bases matching TRBD1. This CDR3 has 17 amino acids. Germline V gene sequence: CDR1 SGHTA, CDR2 FQGNSA. V trimming: 3 bases; J trimming: 4 bases; junction bases outside the gene matches: 13. DNA for the CDR3: TGTGCCAGCAGCTTCGACCCCGCAGGGGGTGGAGCAGATACGCAGTATTTT. It codes for CASSFDPAGGGADTQYF.

The chain recombines TRBV14 with TRBJ2-1; TRBD1 aligns across 7 bases. This CDR3 has 17 residues. Germline V gene data show CDR1 as SGHDN and CDR2 as FVKESK. The ends lost 0 bases at V and 3 bases at J; junction bases unmatched: 8. The CDR3 is CASSQDRQGPYYNEQFF. The CDR3 DNA sequence: TGTGCCAGCAGCCAAGATCGACAGGGCCCGTACTACAATGAGCAGTTCTTC.

The rearrangement links TRBV6-2 or TRBV6-3 to TRBJ2-3, with 11 bases aligning to TRBD2. The ends lost 3 bases at V and 7 bases at J; junction bases unmatched: 9. CDR1 is MNHEY and CDR2 is SVGEGT in the germline V gene. The CDR3 length is 16 residues. CDR3 region: CASSYFTSGRANTQYF. In DNA form, the CDR3 reads TGTGCCAGCAGTTATTTTACTAGCGGGAGAGCCAATACGCAGTATTTT.

This chain uses TRBV27 with TRBJ1-6; weak D call: TRBD1 (5 bases). The germline gives CDR1 MNHEY, CDR2 SMNVEV (reference sequence). V lost 2 bases to trimming and J lost 7 bases, with 6 bases between them. This CDR3 contains 13 residues. CDR3 bases: TGTGCCAGCAGTTTAGGGGGGAATTCACCCCTCCACTTT. As protein: CASSLGGNSPLHF.

This chain connects TRBV6-1 to TRBJ2-7; D perhaps matches TRBD2 (7 bases). The CDR3 runs 13 residues. V dropped 3 bases and J dropped 7 bases, with 13 bases sitting between them. Germline assignment: CDR1 MNHNS and CDR2 SASEGT. The CDR3: CASSERGGREQYF. CDR3 bases: TGTGCCAGCAGTGAGAGGGGGGGAAGGGAGCAGTACTTC.

This clone has a handful of counts. This sequence joins TRBV6-5 and TRBJ1-2, with TRBD1 matching 8 bases. CDR3 length: 15 amino acids. Germline CDR1 reads MNHEY; CDR2 reads SVGAGI. V lost 0 bases and J lost 6; bases outside the gene matches: 6. The CDR3 DNA sequence: TGTGCCAGCAGTTACTCCCGGACAGGGAGCCATGGCTACACCTTC. It yields the protein CASSYSRTGSHGYTF.

V gene TRBV24-1 combines with J gene TRBJ2-3; 11 bases line up with TRBD2. The CDR3 spans 17 residues. The germline V gene has CDR1 KGHDR and CDR2 SFDVKD. The junction had 10 bases not matched to a gene; V was cut back by 7 bases and J by 2 bases. The CDR3 protein is CATSGTGTSGYTDTQYF. CDR3 nucleotides: TGTGCCACCAGCGGTACGGGGACTAGCGGTTACACAGATACGCAGTATTTT.

V is TRBV4-1 and J is TRBJ1-5, with no clear D. Trimming stripped 1 base from V and 7 bases from J, with 11 bases between. The CDR3 runs to 14 residues. The germline CDR1 and CDR2 sequences are MGHRA and YSYEKL. The chain's CDR3 is CASSQASVLQPQHF. CDR3 in DNA: TGCGCCAGCAGCCAAGCGTCGGTCCTACAGCCCCAGCATTTT.

CDR3 DNA sequence: TGTGCCACCAGCAGAGGCGGGGGACTTTCCACAGATACGCAGTATTTT. This gives the protein CATSRGGGLSTDTQYF. The J gene is TRBJ2-3, the V gene TRBV15; 7 bases match TRBD2. The junction had 6 bases not matched to a gene; V was cut back by 1 base and J by 2 bases. Germline V gene lookup returns CDR1 LNHNV and CDR2 YYDKDF (reference sequence). This CDR3 comprises 16 residues.

The genes are TRBV6-4 and TRBJ2-3; 10 nucleotides align to TRBD2. From germline, CDR1 is MRHNA and CDR2 SNTAGT. This CDR3 is built from 20 residues. Trimming at V came to 6 bases and at J to 0 bases, leaving 18 bases not matched to a gene. This CDR3 is CASRPPGGSGGAPSTDTQYF. The CDR3 nucleotides read TGTGCCAGCAGACCCCCCGGGGGGAGCGGGGGGGCCCCTAGCACAGATACGCAGTATTTT.

V is TRBV29-1 and J is TRBJ2-5, with 8 bases matching TRBD1. V shed 6 bases and J 1 base; nucleotides not matched to a gene: 4. From germline, CDR1 is SQVTM and CDR2 ANQGSEA. This CDR3 spans 13 amino acids. The CDR3 sequence is CSVDRDSQETQYF. The CDR3, as DNA: TGCAGCGTGGACAGGGACAGCCAAGAGACCCAGTACTTC.

J is TRBJ1-1 and V is TRBV6-6; a weak D match, TRBD1 (6 bases). CDR1 and CDR2 (germline): MNHNY, SVGAGI (reference sequence). The CDR3 consists of 16 residues. Trimming pared 4 bases from V and 4 bases from J, leaving 19 bases between. CDR3 bases: TGTGCCAGCAGTTTTGCCCTTCGAGGGGGTCTCACTGAAGCTTTCTTT. Translating gives CASSFALRGGLTEAFF.

V and J are TRBV10-3 and TRBJ2-2; 10 bases agree with TRBD2. The V gene's germline CDR1 is ENHRY and CDR2 SYGVKD. V was clipped by 7 bases and J by 2 bases; unmatched bases: 4. The CDR3 loop spans 15 amino acids. The CDR3 nucleotides are TGTGCCATCAACCCTAGCGGGGGAAACACCGGGGAGCTGTTTTTT. Its protein is CAINPSGGNTGELFF.

The gene calls are TRBV6-4 and TRBJ1-1, with D unresolved. There are 13 residues in the CDR3. V was trimmed by 8 bases and J by 3 bases, leaving 13 bases between them. Germline lookup yields CDR1 MRHNA and CDR2 SNTAGT. The CDR3 reads CASAREPYTEAFF. In DNA form, the CDR3 reads TGTGCCAGCGCACGCGAGCCATACACTGAAGCTTTCTTT.

The chain employs TRBV10-1 and TRBJ1-1; D is uncertain. The V and J ends lost 6 bases and 1 base respectively, with 9 bases between them. The germline CDR1 and CDR2 sequences are WNHNN and SYGVQD (reference sequence). This CDR3 is 13 amino acids long. The CDR3 DNA reads TGCGCCAGCAGCCAACACAGGAACACTGAAGCTTTCTTT. Translated, it gives CASSQHRNTEAFF.

The chain combines TRBV11-1 with TRBJ1-3; no definite D call. The V and J ends lost 3 bases and 4 bases respectively, with 10 bases between them. The CDR3 consists of 14 residues. Germline V gene sequence: CDR1 SGHAT, CDR2 FQDESV (reference sequence). Here the CDR3 DNA reads TGTGCCAGCAGCTTCCGGGCGGGAGGAAACACCATATATTTT. This codes for CASSFRAGGNTIYF.